The 30 T cell receptor beta chains below all came from one sample that was sequenced in a study of cytomegalovirus exposure and HLA in healthy donors. This table comes from immunoSEQ multiplex PCR, and its TCRdb copy is limited to in-frame clones, with some not included. The profile shows some 150,000 clones, roughly 89% of them singletons. The sequenced material came from PBMCs. Receptors were obtained from a woman younger than 35 in good health and CMV-seropositive.

The chain recombines TRBV30 with TRBJ1-1, with D unclear. The germline V gene encodes CDR1 GTSNPN and CDR2 SVGIG (reference sequence). Trimming stripped 8 bases from V and 5 bases from J, with 12 bases between. The CDR3 runs 11 residues. CDR3 DNA: TGTGCCAACGCCGAGGCAACTGAAGCTTTCTTT. Translating gives CANAEATEAFF.

The genes are TRBV7-3 and TRBJ2-3; 10 positions agree with TRBD1. Germline CDR1 SGHTA, CDR2 FQGTGA. CDR3 length equals 15 residues. V trimming: 5 bases; J trimming: 3 bases; junction bases outside the gene matches: 5. Here the CDR3 DNA reads TGTGCCAGCAGCCCCCGGGGACAGGGGACAGATACGCAGTATTTT. It codes for CASSPRGQGTDTQYF.

This clone turned up a few times. The chain combines TRBV6-4 with TRBJ2-7; 10 bases agree with TRBD1. Trimming removed 3 bases from V and 0 bases from J; junction bases left unmatched: 2. Germline V gene lookup returns CDR1 MRHNA and CDR2 SNTAGT. The CDR3 has 15 amino acids. The CDR3 DNA is TGTGCCAGCAGTGATAGGGACAGGGGCTCCTACGAGCAGTACTTC. Its protein product is CASSDRDRGSYEQYF.

V and J are TRBV6-1 and TRBJ2-7, with D possibly TRBD2 on 5 matching bases. In germline, CDR1 is MNHNS, CDR2 SASEGT. This CDR3 is built from 15 residues. With 2 bases removed from V and 6 bases from J, the gap between germline ends came to 17 bases. This chain's CDR3 is CASSENWWEFGEQYF. The CDR3 DNA is TGTGCCAGCAGTGAAAATTGGTGGGAGTTTGGCGAGCAGTACTTC.

The table lists this clone with a few counts. The chain has TRBV6-5 and TRBJ2-7, with a tentative D call TRBD1 (5 bases). The CDR3 length is 13 residues. CDR1 MNHEY and CDR2 SVGAGI come from the germline V gene. Trimming took 5 bases from V and 0 from J, leaving 8 bases between them. CDR3 nucleotides: TGTGCCAGCAGTAGGGGCCCCTCCTACGAGCAGTACTTC. It translates to CASSRGPSYEQYF.

V gene TRBV18 combines with J gene TRBJ2-7; 12 bases are shared with TRBD2. The CDR3 covers 15 residues. V dropped 4 bases and J dropped 0; count of bases not matched to a gene: 1. Per germline, CDR1 KGHSH and CDR2 LQKENI. DNA of the CDR3: TGTGCCAGCTCACAGACTAGCGGGGGCTCCTACGAGCAGTACTTC. Its protein product is CASSQTSGGSYEQYF.

In this sample, this clone turned up a few times. The V and J genes are TRBV5-4 and TRBJ2-7; the match to TRBD2 covers 9 bases. Trimming removed 4 bases from V and 3 bases from J; junction bases left unmatched: 5. Germline V CDR1 and CDR2: SGHNT, YYREEE (reference sequence). This CDR3 is built from 14 residues. CDR3 residues: CASSTGTSRYEQYF. The CDR3 DNA sequence: TGTGCCAGCAGCACCGGGACTAGCCGCTACGAGCAGTACTTC.

The CDR3, as DNA: TGTGCCTGGAGTGTACTTGTCGCCGAGGAGGGATATGGCTACACCTTC. Residues: CAWSVLVAEEGYGYTF. The V and J genes are TRBV30 and TRBJ1-2; D not certain. The V gene lost 0 bases and the J gene lost 5 bases, with 19 bases spanning the gap. This CDR3 contains 16 residues. Germline CDR1 is GTSNPN and CDR2 is SVGIG (reference sequence).

The CDR3 DNA is TGTGCCAGCAGCACTCCGGAGACCCAGTACTTC. Amino acids: CASSTPETQYF. V and J are TRBV2 and TRBJ2-5, with no clear D. V dropped 6 bases and J dropped 5 bases, with 7 bases sitting between them. Germline CDR1 SNHLY, CDR2 FYNNEI. This CDR3 has 11 amino acids. The full variable domain, with the rest looked up from reference TRBV2 and TRBJ2-5, is EPEVTQTPSHQVTQMGQEVILRCVPISNHLYFYWYRQILGQKVEFLVSFYNNEISEKSEIFDDQFSVERPDGSNFTLKIRSTKLEDSAMYFCASSTPETQYFGPGTRLLVL.

The chain couples TRBV28 to TRBJ2-1, with TRBD2 matching 8 bases. Germline lookup yields CDR1 MDHEN and CDR2 SYDVKM. V trimming: 6 bases; J trimming: 9 bases; junction bases outside the gene matches: 13. The CDR3 is 15 residues long. The CDR3 DNA is TGTGCCAGCAGCCTAGGCCGGGGGGGCCAGAGTGAGCAGTTCTTC. Amino acids: CASSLGRGGQSEQFF.

On this clone: The junction and the germline gene differ at one end; a read error may be behind it. The rearrangement uses TRBV28 and TRBJ2-5; 12 nucleotides agree with TRBD2. The CDR3 contains 18 residues. Germline V gene lookup returns CDR1 MDHEN and CDR2 SYDVKM. CDR3 loop: CASCLDLAGGLGRETQYF. CDR3 in DNA: TGTGCCAGCTGTTTAGACCTAGCGGGAGGGCTGGGGAGGGAGACCCAGTACTTC. The complete variable domain, with remaining parts taken from reference TRBV28 and TRBJ2-5, reads DVKVTQSSRYLVKRTGEKVFLECVQDMDHENMFWYRQDPGLGLRLIYFSYDVKMKEKGDIPEGYSVSREKKERFSLILESASTNQTSMYLCASCLDLAGGLGRETQYFGPGTRLLVL.

This chain's CDR3 is CASSQTAGVPLNEQFF. The CDR3 DNA reads as TGCGCCAGCAGCCAAACAGCGGGAGTCCCACTAAATGAGCAGTTCTTC. The V call is TRBV5-1, the J call TRBJ2-1, with 8 nucleotides matching TRBD2. There are 16 residues in the CDR3. Germline values: CDR1 SGHRS, CDR2 YFSETQ. The V gene end was trimmed by 4 bases and the J gene end by 7 bases; junction bases not matched to a gene: 13.

This clone appeared once. The chain employs TRBV7-9 and TRBJ2-5, with a weak D call TRBD1 (5 bases). Trimming stripped 5 bases from V and 0 bases from J, with 10 bases between. From germline, CDR1 is SEHNR and CDR2 FQNEAQ (reference sequence). The CDR3 spans 14 residues. The CDR3 nucleotides are TGTGCCAGCAGCCCTGGGGCGAACCAAGAGACCCAGTACTTC. This encodes CASSPGANQETQYF. Combining the CDR3 with reference TRBV7-9 and TRBJ2-5 gives the whole variable domain DTGVSQNPRHKITKRGQNVTFRCDPISEHNRLYWYRQTLGQGPEFLTYFQNEAQLEKSRLLSDRFSAERPKGSFSTLEIQRTEQGDSAMYLCASSPGANQETQYFGPGTRLLVL.

V and J are TRBV10-3 and TRBJ2-2; D possibly corresponds to TRBD2 (5 bases). The CDR3 runs 14 residues. Germline V gives CDR1 ENHRY, CDR2 SYGVKD. In DNA, the CDR3 is TGTGCTCACACAAGAGGAGGAGGCACCGGGGAGCTGTTTTTT. Translated, it gives CAHTRGGGTGELFF.

CDR3 region: CASSYSNRGADTQYF. CDR3 DNA: TGTGCCAGCAGTTACTCGAACCGGGGTGCAGATACGCAGTATTTT. The chain combines TRBV6-5 with TRBJ2-3; maybe TRBD2 (5 bases). The V and J ends lost 0 bases and 4 bases respectively, with 11 bases between them. CDR3 length: 15 residues. Germline assignment: CDR1 MNHEY and CDR2 SVGAGI.

The chain is built from TRBV29-1 and TRBJ2-3; weak D call: TRBD2 (6 bases). The CDR3 is made up of 14 amino acids. Per germline, CDR1 SQVTM and CDR2 ANQGSEA. Trimming shortened V by 5 bases and J by 0 bases, and 12 bases separated the two germline ends. The CDR3 sequence is CSVSTSSSTDTQYF. DNA of the CDR3: TGCAGCGTTAGTACTAGCAGCAGCACAGATACGCAGTATTTT.

This clone was recorded once. The rearrangement joins TRBV6-5 to TRBJ2-1, with a tentative D call TRBD1 (6 bases). The CDR3 loop spans 15 amino acids. Germline CDR1 reads MNHEY; CDR2 reads SVGAGI. With 5 bases removed from V and 8 bases from J, the gap between germline ends came to 19 bases. Here the CDR3 DNA reads TGTGCCAGCAGTCAAGGCAGGGGACCCTTTTATGAGCAGTTCTTC. Its protein product is CASSQGRGPFYEQFF.

The rearrangement links TRBV6-6 to TRBJ2-1, with 10 bases matching TRBD2. Trimming cost V 7 bases and J 7 bases; bases outside gene matches: 7. The CDR3 runs to 14 residues. Germline CDR1 is MNHNY and CDR2 is SVGAGI (reference sequence). The CDR3 DNA is TGTGCCAGCACCAGGACTAGCGGAGGTAATGAGCAGTTCTTC. Its translation is CASTRTSGGNEQFF.

As DNA, the CDR3 is TGTGCCAGCAGCTTACGGTCCCAGGCTCGCTACAATGAGCAGTTCTTC. Protein sequence: CASSLRSQARYNEQFF. The V gene is TRBV11-3, the J gene TRBJ2-1; D call uncertain. CDR1 is SGHNT, CDR2 YENEEA, per germline. V was cut by 2 bases and J by 3 bases, with 14 bases left in between. The CDR3 covers 16 residues.

CDR3 sequence: CASSVSGQFNTEAFF. The CDR3 bases are TGTGCCAGCAGCGTAAGCGGGCAGTTCAACACTGAAGCTTTCTTT. This rearrangement joins TRBV7-2 to TRBJ1-1, with D hard to call. Trimming took off 5 bases at V and 2 bases at J, with 15 bases between the two ends. The CDR3 runs to 15 residues. CDR1 SGHTA and CDR2 FQGNSA come from the germline V gene.

The gene calls are TRBV30 and TRBJ2-5, with 9 bases matching TRBD2. Germline V gene lookup returns CDR1 GTSNPN and CDR2 SVGIG (reference sequence). The V and J ends lost 5 bases and 5 bases, in that order; junction bases with no gene match: 6. CDR3 length: 13 amino acids. In DNA, the CDR3 is TGTGCCTGGGAAGTGAGCGGGAGGGAGACCCAGTACTTC. It yields the protein CAWEVSGRETQYF. Complete variable domain (other parts from reference TRBV30 and TRBJ2-5): SQTIHQWPATLVQPVGSPLSLECTVEGTSNPNLYWYRQAAGRGLQLLFYSVGIGQISSEVPQNLSASRPQDRQFILSSKKLLLSDSGFYLCAWEVSGRETQYFGPGTRLLVL.

The chain recombines TRBV5-1 with TRBJ2-5; 8 nucleotides agree with TRBD2. The CDR3 spans 22 residues. The V gene end was trimmed by 0 bases and the J gene end by 4 bases; junction bases not matched to a gene: 26. The germline gives CDR1 SGHRS, CDR2 YFSETQ. The CDR3: CASSLVFAGGPGTGALSETQYF. In DNA form, the CDR3 reads TGCGCCAGCAGCTTGGTCTTCGCGGGAGGTCCCGGTACGGGTGCCCTCTCAGAGACCCAGTACTTC.

V gene TRBV11-2 combines with J gene TRBJ2-7; 7 nucleotides agree with TRBD2. The junction had 15 bases not matched to a gene; V was cut back by 3 bases and J by 1 base. The germline V gene encodes CDR1 SGHAT and CDR2 FQNNGV. The CDR3 loop spans 18 amino acids. The chain's CDR3 is CASSFRKSNGGKSYEQYF. CDR3 in DNA: TGTGCCAGCAGCTTCCGAAAGTCCAACGGGGGGAAGTCCTACGAGCAGTACTTC.

The rearrangement links TRBV19 to TRBJ2-3, with 7 bases identical to TRBD2. The junction had 11 bases not matched to a gene; V was cut back by 4 bases and J by 4 bases. CDR1 is LNHDA, CDR2 SQIVND, per germline (reference sequence). The CDR3 runs 16 residues. The CDR3 region is CASSTPGAGVADTQYF. CDR3 DNA: TGTGCCAGTAGTACCCCTGGGGCGGGAGTAGCAGATACGCAGTATTTT.

The gene calls are TRBV28 and TRBJ2-7; 12 bases agree with TRBD2. V lost 8 bases and J lost 3; bases outside the gene matches: 5. This CDR3 region has 14 residues. CDR1 MDHEN and CDR2 SYDVKM come from the germline V gene. CDR3 sequence reads: CASLSGLAGYEQYF. The CDR3, as DNA: TGTGCCAGCCTCTCGGGACTAGCGGGCTACGAGCAGTACTTC.

The gene calls are TRBV2 and TRBJ2-3; no clear D. Trimming pared 6 bases from V and 1 base from J, leaving 14 bases between. CDR3 length equals 15 residues. CDR1 and CDR2 from the germline V gene are SNHLY and FYNNEI. The CDR3 is CASRVTSLGTDTQYF. The CDR3 DNA is TGTGCCAGCAGAGTGACTTCGCTGGGCACAGATACGCAGTATTTT.

J is TRBJ2-4 and V is TRBV21-1; TRBD2 is the table's D call, not checked against the DNA. TRBV21-1 is given as a pseudogene. There are 14 residues in the CDR3. The CDR3 here is CASSKVRLAQDWYF. CDR3 in DNA: TGTGCCAGCAGCAAAGTACGACTAGCGCAAGACTGGTACTTC.

This clone appeared once. The J gene is TRBJ2-7, the V gene TRBV5-1, with 9 bases fitting TRBD2. Germline CDR1 and CDR2: SGHRS and YFSETQ. The CDR3 contains 17 residues. The ends lost 0 bases at V and 7 bases at J; junction bases unmatched: 14. CDR3 sequence: CASSLASGMASLGEQYF. The CDR3 region has the DNA TGCGCCAGCAGCTTGGCTAGCGGGATGGCATCCTTAGGGGAGCAGTACTTC.

The chain combines TRBV6-5 with TRBJ1-2; 8 bases agree with TRBD1. This CDR3 spans 12 amino acids. Germline-derived CDR1 and CDR2 are MNHEY and SVGAGI. J was trimmed by 3 bases and V by 11 bases; bases with no gene match: 5. The CDR3 DNA sequence: TGTGCCGCTCAGGGGGCGGACTATGGCTACACCTTC. Translated, it gives CAAQGADYGYTF.

The CDR3: CASSPRTPMNTEAFF. The CDR3 DNA follows: TGTGCCAGCAGCCCAAGGACACCCATGAACACTGAAGCTTTCTTT. V and J are TRBV11-2 and TRBJ1-1, with D perhaps matching TRBD1 (5 bases). Trimming stripped 5 bases from V and 0 bases from J, with 13 bases between. The germline CDR1 and CDR2 sequences are SGHAT and FQNNGV. The CDR3 runs 15 residues. The whole variable domain, remainder taken from reference TRBV11-2 and TRBJ1-1, is EAGVAQSPRYKIIEKRQSVAFWCNPISGHATLYWYQQILGQGPKLLIQFQNNGVVDDSQLPKDRFSAERLKGVDSTLKIQPAKLEDSAVYLCASSPRTPMNTEAFFGQGTRLTVV.